The clone carrying this T cell receptor (beta chain) was seen only once. The antigen is unknown. Measured with immunoSEQ multiplex PCR; TCRdb has only the in-frame clones, and not every one. The sample shows about 120,000 clones, approximately 87% of them seen only once. This sample stems from a study of cytomegalovirus exposure and HLA in healthy donors. Study-level results: Listed as cytomegalovirus-associated were 164 TCR beta chains.

Trimming shortened V by 6 bases and J by 6 bases, and 8 bases separated the two germline ends. This CDR3 region has 12 residues. In germline, CDR1 is SEHNR, CDR2 FQNEAQ (reference sequence). V usage is TRBV7-9 and J usage is TRBJ2-2; no definite D call. This TCR was sampled from a woman aged 18-29 years in good health and CMV-seropositive. Sequencing used PBMCs. The DNA of the CDR3 is TGTGCCAGCAGTCCCCAGGCCGGGGAGCTGTTTTTT. Residues: CASSPQAGELFF.